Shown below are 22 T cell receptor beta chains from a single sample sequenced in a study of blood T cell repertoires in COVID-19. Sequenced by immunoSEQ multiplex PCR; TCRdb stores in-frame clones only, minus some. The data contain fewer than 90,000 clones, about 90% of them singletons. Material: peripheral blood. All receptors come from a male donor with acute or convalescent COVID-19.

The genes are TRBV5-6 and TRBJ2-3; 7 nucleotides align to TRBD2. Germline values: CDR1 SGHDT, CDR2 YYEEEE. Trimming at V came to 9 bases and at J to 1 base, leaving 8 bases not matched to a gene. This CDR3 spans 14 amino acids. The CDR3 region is CATRASGRTDTQYF. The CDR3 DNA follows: TGTGCCACCCGGGCTAGCGGACGCACAGATACGCAGTATTTT.

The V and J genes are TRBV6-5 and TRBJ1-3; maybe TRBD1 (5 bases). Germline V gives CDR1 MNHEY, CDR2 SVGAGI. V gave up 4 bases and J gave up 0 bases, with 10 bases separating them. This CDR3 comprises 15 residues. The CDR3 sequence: CASSSDRSSGNTIYF. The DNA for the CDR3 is TGTGCCAGCAGTTCTGACAGAAGCTCTGGAAACACCATATATTTT.

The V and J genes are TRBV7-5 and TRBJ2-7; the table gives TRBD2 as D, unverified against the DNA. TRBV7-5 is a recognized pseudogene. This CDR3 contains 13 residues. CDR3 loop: CARTEAVRCEQYF. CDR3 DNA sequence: TGTGCCAGAACCGAGGCGGTCCGATGCGAGCAGTACTTC.

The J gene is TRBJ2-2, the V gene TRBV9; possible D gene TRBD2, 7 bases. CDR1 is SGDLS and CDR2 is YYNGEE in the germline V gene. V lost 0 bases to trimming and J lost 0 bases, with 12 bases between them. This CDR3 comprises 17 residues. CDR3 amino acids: CASSVGLGGPNTGELFF. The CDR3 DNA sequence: TGTGCCAGCAGCGTAGGCTTGGGGGGGCCGAACACCGGGGAGCTGTTTTTT.

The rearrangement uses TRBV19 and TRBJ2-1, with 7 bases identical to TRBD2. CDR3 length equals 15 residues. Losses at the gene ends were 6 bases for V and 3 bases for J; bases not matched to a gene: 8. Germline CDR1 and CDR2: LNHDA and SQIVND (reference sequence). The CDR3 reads CASRPGTKIYNEQFF. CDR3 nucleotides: TGTGCCAGTAGACCCGGGACTAAAATCTACAATGAGCAGTTCTTC. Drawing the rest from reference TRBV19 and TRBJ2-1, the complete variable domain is DGGITQSPKYLFRKEGQNVTLSCEQNLNHDAMYWYRQDPGQGLRLIYYSQIVNDFQKGDIAEGYSVSREKKESFPLTVTSAQKNPTAFYLCASRPGTKIYNEQFFGPGTRLTVL.

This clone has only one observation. CDR3 bases: TGCAGCGTCGCTAGCGGGGGGGAGACCCAGTACTTC. This gives the protein CSVASGGETQYF. The genes are TRBV29-1 and TRBJ2-5; TRBD2 aligns across 11 bases. Unmatched junction bases numbered 2, after V lost 6 bases and J lost 5 bases. The CDR3 extends over 12 amino acids. From germline, CDR1 is SQVTM and CDR2 ANQGSEA.

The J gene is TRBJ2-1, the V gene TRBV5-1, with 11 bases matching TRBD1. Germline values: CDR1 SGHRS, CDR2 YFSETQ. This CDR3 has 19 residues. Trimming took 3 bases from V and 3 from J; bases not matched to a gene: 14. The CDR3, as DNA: TGCGCCAGCAGCTCACCTTCGCGCGGGACAGGGGGAAACTACAATGAGCAGTTCTTC. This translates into CASSSPSRGTGGNYNEQFF.

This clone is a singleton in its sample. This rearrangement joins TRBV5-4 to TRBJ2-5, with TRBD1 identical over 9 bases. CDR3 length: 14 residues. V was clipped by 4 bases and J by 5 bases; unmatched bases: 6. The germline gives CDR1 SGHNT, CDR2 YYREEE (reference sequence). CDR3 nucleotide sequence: TGTGCCAGCAGCCCCACAGGGGGCCGGGAGACCCAGTACTTC. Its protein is CASSPTGGRETQYF.

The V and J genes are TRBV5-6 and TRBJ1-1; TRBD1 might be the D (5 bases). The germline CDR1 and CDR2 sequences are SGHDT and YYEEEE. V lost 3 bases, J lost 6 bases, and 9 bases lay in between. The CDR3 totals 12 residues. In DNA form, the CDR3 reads TGTGCCAGCAGCTCTGCGGGGCCTGAAGCTTTCTTT. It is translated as CASSSAGPEAFF. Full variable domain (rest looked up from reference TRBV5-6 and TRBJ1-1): DAGVTQSPTHLIKTRGQQVTLRCSPKSGHDTVSWYQQALGQGPQFIFQYYEEEERQRGNFPDRFSGHQFPNYSSELNVNALLLGDSALYLCASSSAGPEAFFGQGTRLTVV.

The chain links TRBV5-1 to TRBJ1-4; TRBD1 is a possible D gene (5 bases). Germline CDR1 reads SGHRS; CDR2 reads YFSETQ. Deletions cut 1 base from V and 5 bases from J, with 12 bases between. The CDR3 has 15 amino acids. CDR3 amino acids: CASSLPQGANEKLFF. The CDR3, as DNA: TGCGCCAGCAGCTTGCCCCAGGGCGCGAATGAAAAACTGTTTTTT.

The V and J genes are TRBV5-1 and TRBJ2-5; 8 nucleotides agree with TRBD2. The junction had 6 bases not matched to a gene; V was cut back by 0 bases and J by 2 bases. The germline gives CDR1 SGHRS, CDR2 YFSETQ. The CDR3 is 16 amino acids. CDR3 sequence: CASSLAAVAGQETQYF. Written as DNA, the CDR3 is TGCGCCAGCAGCTTGGCGGCGGTAGCGGGACAAGAGACCCAGTACTTC.

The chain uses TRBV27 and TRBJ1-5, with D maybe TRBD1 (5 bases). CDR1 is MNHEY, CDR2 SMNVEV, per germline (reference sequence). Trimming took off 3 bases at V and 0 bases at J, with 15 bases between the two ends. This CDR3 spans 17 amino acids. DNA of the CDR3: TGTGCCAGCAGTTTGTTTGGAGGGGACTATAGCAATCAGCCCCAGCATTTT. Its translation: CASSLFGGDYSNQPQHF.

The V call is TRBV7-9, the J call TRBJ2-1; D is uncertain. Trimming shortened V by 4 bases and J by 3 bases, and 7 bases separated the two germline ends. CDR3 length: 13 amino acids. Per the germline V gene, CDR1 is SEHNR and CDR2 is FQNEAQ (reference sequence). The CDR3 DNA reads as TGTGCCAGCAGCTCTTCAGGCTACAATGAGCAGTTCTTC. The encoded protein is CASSSSGYNEQFF.

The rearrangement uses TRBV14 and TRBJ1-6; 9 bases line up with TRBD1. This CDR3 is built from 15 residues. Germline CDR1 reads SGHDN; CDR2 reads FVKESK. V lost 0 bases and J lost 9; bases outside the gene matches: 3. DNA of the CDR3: TGTGCCAGCAGCCAAGATAGGGACAGGGTTTCACCCCTCCACTTT. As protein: CASSQDRDRVSPLHF.

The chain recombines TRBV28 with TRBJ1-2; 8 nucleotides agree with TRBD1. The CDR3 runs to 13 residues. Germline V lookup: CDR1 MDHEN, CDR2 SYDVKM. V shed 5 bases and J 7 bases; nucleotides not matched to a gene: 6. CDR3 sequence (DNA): TGTGCCAGCAGTCCCGGGACAGGACTTGGCTACACCTTC. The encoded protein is CASSPGTGLGYTF.

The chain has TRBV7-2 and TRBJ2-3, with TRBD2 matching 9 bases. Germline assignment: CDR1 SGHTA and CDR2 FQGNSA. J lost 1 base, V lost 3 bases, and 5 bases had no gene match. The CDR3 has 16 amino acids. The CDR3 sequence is CASSFKRGVGTDTQYF. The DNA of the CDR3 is TGTGCCAGCAGCTTTAAGCGGGGGGTCGGCACAGATACGCAGTATTTT. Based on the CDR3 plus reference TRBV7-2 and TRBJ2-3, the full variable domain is GAGVSQSPSNKVTEKGKDVELRCDPISGHTALYWYRQSLGQGLEFLIYFQGNSAPDKSGLPSDRFSAERTGGSVSTLTIQRTQQEDSAVYLCASSFKRGVGTDTQYFGPGTRLTVL.

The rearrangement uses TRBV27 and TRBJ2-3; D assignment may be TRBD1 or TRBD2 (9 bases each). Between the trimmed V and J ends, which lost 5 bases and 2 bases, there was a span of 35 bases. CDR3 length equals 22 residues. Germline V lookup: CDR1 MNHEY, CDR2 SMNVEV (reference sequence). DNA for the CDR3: TGTGCCAGCAGTCCTACAGGGGGCGCAGTAGCGGGGGCCTTGGGGAACACAGATACGCAGTATTTT. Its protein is CASSPTGGAVAGALGNTDTQYF.

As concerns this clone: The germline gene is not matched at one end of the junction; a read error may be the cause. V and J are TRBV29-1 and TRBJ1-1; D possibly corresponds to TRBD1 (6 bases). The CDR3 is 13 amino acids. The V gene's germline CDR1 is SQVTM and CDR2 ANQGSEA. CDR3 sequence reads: CSAEIRGGTEAFF. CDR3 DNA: TGCAGCGCTGAAATCAGGGGCGGGACTGAAGCTTTCTTT.

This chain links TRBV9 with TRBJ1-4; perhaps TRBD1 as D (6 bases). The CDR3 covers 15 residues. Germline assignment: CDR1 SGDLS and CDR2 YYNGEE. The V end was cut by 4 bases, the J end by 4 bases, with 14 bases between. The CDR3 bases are TGTGCCAGCAGCCCAAGTGGGACAAATAATGAAAAACTGTTTTTT. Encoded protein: CASSPSGTNNEKLFF.

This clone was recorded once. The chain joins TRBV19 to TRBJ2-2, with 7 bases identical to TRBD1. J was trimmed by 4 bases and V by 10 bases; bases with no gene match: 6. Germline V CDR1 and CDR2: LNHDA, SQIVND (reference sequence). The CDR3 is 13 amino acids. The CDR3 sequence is CATGQVPTGELFF. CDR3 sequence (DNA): TGTGCCACCGGACAGGTCCCCACCGGGGAGCTGTTTTTT.

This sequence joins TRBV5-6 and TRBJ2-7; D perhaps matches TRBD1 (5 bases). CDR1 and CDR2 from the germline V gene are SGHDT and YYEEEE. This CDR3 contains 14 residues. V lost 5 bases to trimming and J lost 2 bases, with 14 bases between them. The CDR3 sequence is CASSYVTVAYEQYF. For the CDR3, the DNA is TGTGCCAGCAGTTACGTGACAGTTGCCTACGAGCAGTACTTC.

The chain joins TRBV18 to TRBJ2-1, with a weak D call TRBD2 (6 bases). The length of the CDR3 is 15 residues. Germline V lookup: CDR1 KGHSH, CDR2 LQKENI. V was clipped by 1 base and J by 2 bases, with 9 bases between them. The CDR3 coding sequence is TGTGCCAGCTCACCACGGCGGGACGCCTACAATGAGCAGTTCTTC. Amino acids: CASSPRRDAYNEQFF.